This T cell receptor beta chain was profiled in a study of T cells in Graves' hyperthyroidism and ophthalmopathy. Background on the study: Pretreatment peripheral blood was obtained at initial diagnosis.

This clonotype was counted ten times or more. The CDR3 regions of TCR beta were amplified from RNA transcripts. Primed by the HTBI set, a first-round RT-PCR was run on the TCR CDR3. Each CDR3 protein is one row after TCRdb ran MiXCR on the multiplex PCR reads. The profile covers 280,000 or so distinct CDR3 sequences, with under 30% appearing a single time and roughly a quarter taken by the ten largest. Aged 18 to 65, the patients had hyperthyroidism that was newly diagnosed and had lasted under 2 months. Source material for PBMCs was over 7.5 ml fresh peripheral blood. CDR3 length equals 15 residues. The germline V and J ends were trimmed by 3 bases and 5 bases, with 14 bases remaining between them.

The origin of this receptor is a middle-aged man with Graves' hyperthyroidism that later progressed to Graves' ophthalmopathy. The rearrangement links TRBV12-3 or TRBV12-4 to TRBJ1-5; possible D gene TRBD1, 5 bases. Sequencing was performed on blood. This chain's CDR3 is CASSLGYGGYQPQHF. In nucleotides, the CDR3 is TGTGCCAGCAGTTTGGGTTATGGGGGATATCAGCCCCAGCATTTT.